The T cell receptor (beta chain) under discussion was sequenced for a study of cytomegalovirus exposure and HLA in healthy donors listed by TCRdb under 2017. Some background on the complete study: An earlier analysis of several hundred of the donors reported under 300 Gb of sequence data and 90 million to 120 million unique TCR beta sequences obtained from around 170 million T cells. The study was designed to test whether signatures of past pathogen exposure could be identified by cataloging public T cell receptors. Using immunosequencing, the study profiled T cell repertoires from about 650 subjects and related those repertoires to cytomegalovirus serostatus. A few DR-DQ haplotypes were handled as single units for association and clustering because linkage in the cohort was strong. Typing coverage differed by locus: A, B, C, DRB1 and DQB1 were typed in roughly 620-640 donors, DQA1 in 500 to 550, DPA1 in 606, and DPB1 in approximately 450. HLA typing included class I and class II loci at four-digit resolution. Donor age, sex, ethnicity and CMV serostatus were collected together with the repertoire data. Among the approximately 400 genotyped donors, about 83% belonged to the genetic ancestry cluster associated with self-reported Caucasian donors. In the later analysis, no new phenotypic data were used to find candidate immune exposures; instead, reliance was placed on TCR beta sequences and their occurrence across donors. An early release that covered more than 550 HLA-typed donors contained around 330 gigabases of sequencing data and 70 million to 100 million unique TCR sequences. To predict cytomegalovirus infection status, the study combined high-throughput TCR immunosequencing, statistical association of individual TCRs with disease status, and machine learning. To decide whether each TCR beta V gene segment behaved as functional or pseudogenic, an earlier analysis of approximately 600 of the donors relied on high-throughput TCR beta sequencing. A separate validation cohort of roughly 110 different subjects was used in addition to the 666-subject first cohort. A later genetic analysis used genome-wide SNP genotypes for about three fifths of the 666 donors, treating that subset as a discovery cohort. A later analysis re-analyzed previously published TCR beta repertoires from 666 donors and added high-resolution HLA genotyping to study TCR occurrence patterns. Among about 410 genotyped donors of the cohort, an average of around 220,000 unique TCR beta nucleotide sequences was sequenced per donor, of which approximately 18% were non-productive. Every repertoire in the discovery cohort had been generated on one and the same sequencing platform. The research as a whole found: In a later analysis, the rate of TCR association differed among HLA loci, with DRB1 alleles having the most associated TCRs and HLA-C alleles having the fewest. Broadly in line with IMGT annotations, most TCR beta V segments showed up in productive rearrangements about 87% or about 30% of the time in an earlier analysis of several hundred of the donors. In a later genetic analysis, fewer N-insertions in productive TCRs were reported among donors in an Asian-associated ancestry cluster than the 666-donor mean. In this cohort, only TCR beta chains were sequenced, and detectable features were limited by the absence of alpha or paired-chain data. A later analysis found that most CMV-associated TCR beta chains appeared HLA-restricted, with HLA associations seemingly driven largely by CMV exposure. CMV serostatus was the only immune exposure information available for the cohort. A cluster of highly shared sequence variants was judged likely to be a technical artifact of the sequencing pipeline. According to the authors, the approach could potentially be generalized to other disease states and immunological phenotypes. Because counts were too low, approximately 18 rarely observed V segments, including chromosome 9 orphons, were excluded from the earlier analysis of around 590 of the donors. Most TCR sequences were observed very rarely across donors, whereas some public TCRs were present in many individuals. Sequencing depth was assumed to be roughly uniform across donors in the presence/absence analyses, though that assumption may not hold. A total of roughly 160 TCR beta chains were listed by the study as associated with cytomegalovirus. Assigning TCR associations to individual alleles was difficult when HLA alleles, especially DR and DQ, strongly co-occurred. In vitro tests confirmed that three of the cytomegalovirus-associated TCR beta chains recognize cytomegalovirus antigens. Compared with equally common non-associated chains, HLA-associated TCR beta chains in a later analysis were more clonally expanded and had lower generation probabilities. The 87-base-pair reads could not distinguish some IMGT-functional V segments, including TRBV6-2 and TRBV6-3, so those segments were excluded. Because HLA typing was unavailable for some donors at each locus, only the typed subset was used in association tests. In a later genetic analysis, a missense DCLRE1C variant was associated with V-gene and J-gene trimming of TCR beta chains, and the association was replicated in an independent cohort. A later analysis reported that several top co-occurrence clusters appeared linked to parvovirus B19, influenza, CMV and Epstein-Barr virus. A further reported finding was that TCR beta sequences accurately predicted the HLA-A and HLA-B alleles for most subjects in the first cohort. Linkage disequilibrium might explain the correlated functional status among segregating V segments, but an unknown experimental factor could not be ruled out. In both the original and validation cohorts, the classifier was reported to diagnose cytomegalovirus status with high specificity and sensitivity. Specific HLA alleles were associated with 15,000 to 20,000 TCR beta sequences at a false discovery rate of 0.05 in a later analysis.

As for this clone: Its target antigen remains unknown. No much larger clone is present one base from it, and per-base qualities are unavailable.

The V and J ends are trimmed by 2 bases and 0 bases, leaving 21 bases between them. In the germline V gene (reference sequence), CDR1 corresponds to LNHDA and CDR2 to SQIVND. From cysteine to phenylalanine, the CDR3 is 19 amino acids long. Just the 57-base CDR3 DNA is kept, in frame starting at base 1. Receptor amplification or capture employed the immunoSEQ multiplex PCR assay. For the multiplex PCR, a mixture combining 60 forward primers for TCR Vbeta segments and 13 reverse primers for TCR Jbeta segments was used. Amplification of the CDR3 region of rearranged TCR beta genes was performed with a multiplex PCR assay on genomic DNA. The Illumina HiSeq System was used to sequence the amplified TCR beta libraries as 87-base-pair reads. The study's own analysis went as follows. A later analysis tallied tens of millions of unique TCR beta chains across the roughly 610 repertoires, and around 9.9 million of those chains were shared by two or more donors. Raw reads were error-corrected and collapsed into unique sequences with a nearest-neighbor algorithm that merged closely related sequences to remove PCR and sequencing errors. Alignment of CDR3 sequences to IMGT reference sequences was used to assign V, D and J gene segments. For a sequence to be retained, at least a six-nucleotide match to both a V gene segment and a J gene segment was required. Rearrangements were called productive when the CDR3 lacked stop codons and stayed in frame with V and J; all others were non-productive. CDR3 was defined by IMGT convention, running from the second conserved V-encoded cysteine to the conserved J-encoded phenylalanine. The earlier analysis of 587 of the donors excluded sequences that lacked an unambiguous match to a single V gene segment. An earlier analysis of several hundred of the donors called V segments functional above 56.7% productive rearrangements and segregating when the between-donor standard deviation exceeded 5%. A statistical classification framework was built for diagnosing cytomegalovirus status from the catalog of TCR beta chain sequences. A later analysis assigned V and J genes by comparing TCR nucleotide sequences with IMGT/GENE-DB human TR gene sequences. The TCRdist pipeline was used in a later analysis to assign CDR3 sequences and most-parsimonious VDJ recombination scenarios. In a later analysis, each TCR beta chain was defined by its CDR3 amino acid sequence together with its V-gene family, and reads lacking a unique V-gene family were excluded. To address suspected cross-contamination and a sequencing artifact, a later analysis removed roughly 580 highly shared, low-generation-probability nucleotide sequences. In a later analysis, a clonal expansion index was calculated for each public chain from normalized within-repertoire ranks of inferred template counts. Generation probabilities in a later analysis came from a VDJ recombination model fitted to out-of-frame rearrangements, and those results were checked against IGoR. A later analysis scored TCR-TCR, TCR-HLA and TCR-CMV co-occurrence with hypergeometric tests, applying a repertoire-size bias correction to TCR pairs. False discovery rates were estimated in a later analysis by permuting HLA or CMV assignments 20 times. In a later analysis, co-occurring TCRs were grouped using DBSCAN, and TCRdist sequence similarity was added for clustering within HLA-allele-positive subsets. Repertoires with fewer than 30,000 or more than 120,000 public chains, plus five repertoires with anomalous nucleotide sharing, were excluded from co-occurrence clustering. Imported from immuneACCESS, the table was reduced by TCRdb to in-frame sequences with V and J called. These copies leave out some clones; in studies compared against another copy, an unresolved V gene accounts for under half, and the cause of the remainder is not known. The D gene and trimming were derived from the DNA, and the V and J assignments and clone size from that table. Within this sample are around 130,000 clones, with roughly three quarters of them counted one time only. In total, the top ten clones hold approximately 1.5% of the sample.

In total, roughly 670 healthy bone marrow donors made up the cohort. All cohort members were sampled while nominally healthy, although unrecorded immune exposures were likely present. The donor was CMV seronegative and was included in the group of 352 seronegative cohort members. Each donor provided a peripheral blood sample, and peripheral blood mononuclear cells were used for TCR beta sequencing. Genomic DNA extraction from the blood cell samples was performed with the Qiagen DNeasy Blood Extraction Kit. The rearrangement joined TRBV19 to TRBJ2-3, and possibly TRBD2, on 5 matching bases. Sequences were obtained from PBMCs. The clonotype was recovered from a woman aged 18-29 years in good health and CMV-seronegative. This receptor has the CDR3 CASSIKRGSYLTSTDTQYF. The nucleotide sequence is TGTGCCAGTAGTATAAAGAGAGGGAGTTACCTTACTAGCACAGATACGCAGTATTTT.